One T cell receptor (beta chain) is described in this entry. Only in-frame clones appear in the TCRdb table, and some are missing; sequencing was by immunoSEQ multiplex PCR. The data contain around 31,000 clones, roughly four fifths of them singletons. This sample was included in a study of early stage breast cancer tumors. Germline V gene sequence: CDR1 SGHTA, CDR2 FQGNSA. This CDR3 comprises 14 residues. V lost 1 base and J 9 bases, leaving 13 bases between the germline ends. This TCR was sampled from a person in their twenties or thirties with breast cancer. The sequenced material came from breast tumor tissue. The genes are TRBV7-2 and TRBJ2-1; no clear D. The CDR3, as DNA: TGTGCCAGCAGCTTAGGAGCTGCCACCCGTGAGCAGTTCTTC. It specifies CASSLGAATREQFF.